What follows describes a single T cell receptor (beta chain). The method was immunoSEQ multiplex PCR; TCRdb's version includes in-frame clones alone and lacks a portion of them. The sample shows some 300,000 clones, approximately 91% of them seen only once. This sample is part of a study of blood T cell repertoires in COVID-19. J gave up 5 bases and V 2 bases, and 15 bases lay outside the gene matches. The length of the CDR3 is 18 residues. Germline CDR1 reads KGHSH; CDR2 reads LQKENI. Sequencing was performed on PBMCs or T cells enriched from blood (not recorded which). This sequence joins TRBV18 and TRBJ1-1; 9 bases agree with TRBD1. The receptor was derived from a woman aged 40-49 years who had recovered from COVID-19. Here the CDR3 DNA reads TGTGCCAGCTCACCAGACCGGGACAGGGTCCCAGGGGGGACTGAAGCTTTCTTT. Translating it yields CASSPDRDRVPGGTEAFF.